The T cell receptor (beta chain) described here comes from a study of cytomegalovirus exposure and HLA in healthy donors. About the research overall: There were 65 million to 85 million unique TCRs (from HLA-typed donors) in an early data release.

On this clone itself: Its matching antigen is unknown.

Study-wide points: Earlier results showed most TCR beta V segments being productive about 90% or about 30% of the time.

V lost 7 bases, J lost 2 bases, and 19 bases lay in between. There are 16 residues in the CDR3. Germline loops: CDR1 MDHEN, CDR2 SYDVKM. The PCR made use of 60 Vbeta and 13 Jbeta primers. The table came from immunoSEQ multiplex PCR; TCRdb's copy has only in-frame clones and leaves some out. The top ten clones hold about 1.5% of a sample with approximately 160,000 clones, just over 75% of them seen once. The sequenced sample consisted of PBMCs. The chain employs TRBV28 and TRBJ2-3, with a weak D call TRBD2 (6 bases). This TCR was recovered from a woman aged 25 to 39 in good health and CMV-seropositive. CDR3 sequence reads: CASNTPGVADTDTQYF. In DNA, the CDR3 is TGTGCCAGCAACACCCCGGGGGTAGCGGACACAGATACGCAGTATTTT. The full variable domain, in which reference TRBV28 and TRBJ2-3 provide the parts outside the CDR3, is DVKVTQSSRYLVKRTGEKVFLECVQDMDHENMFWYRQDPGLGLRLIYFSYDVKMKEKGDIPEGYSVSREKKERFSLILESASTNQTSMYLCASNTPGVADTDTQYFGPGTRLTVL.